This entry concerns a single T cell receptor beta chain. This entry belongs to a study of tumour-infiltrating T cells in Burkitt lymphoma. Study at large: Survival, overall and progression-free, tracked with productive clonality.

Data came from immunoSEQ multiplex PCR; TCRdb stores just in-frame clones and leaves some out. The sample contains 13,000 or so clones, 65% to 90% of which appear only once. Germline values: CDR1 SGHRS, CDR2 YFSETQ. V lost 1 base and J lost 5; bases outside the gene matches: 3. The CDR3 is made up of 15 amino acids. The origin of this receptor is a human donor with diffuse large B-cell lymphoma. The sequencing sample was made of tumor tissue. V usage is TRBV5-1 and J usage is TRBJ2-2; 9 positions match TRBD1. The chain's CDR3 is CASSLSGQGTGELFF. CDR3 DNA: TGCGCCAGCAGCTTGTCGGGACAGGGAACCGGGGAGCTGTTTTTT. The whole variable domain, remainder taken from reference TRBV5-1 and TRBJ2-2, is KAGVTQTPRYLIKTRGQQVTLSCSPISGHRSVSWYQQTPGQGLQFLFEYFSETQRNKGNFPGRFSGRQFSNSRSEMNVSTLELGDSALYLCASSLSGQGTGELFFGEGSRLTVL.